This T cell receptor beta chain was found in a study of blood T cells in healthy people across ages. The count of this clonotype is one. A second PCR of about 7 to 11 cycles used a sample-barcoded 5' primer and a J-beta primer mix. TCRdb re-analysed the 5' RACE reads in MiXCR, keeping a single row per CDR3 protein. The repertoire holds 920,000 or so distinct CDR3 sequences, with 35% to 50% as singletons. The TCR was taken from a woman aged 60-70 years in good health. The specimen sequenced was blood.

Written as DNA, the CDR3 is TGTGCCAGCAGCTTAGGCGGGCAGGGGGCAAATCAGCCCCAGCATTTT. It codes for CASSLGGQGANQPQHF. The chain links TRBV13 to TRBJ1-5; 8 nucleotides line up with TRBD1. V lost 0 bases to trimming and J lost 4 bases; unmatched junction nucleotides: 5. The length of the CDR3 is 16 residues. Per the germline V gene, CDR1 is PRHDT and CDR2 is FYEKMQ (reference sequence).